This TCR beta chain was captured by sequencing in a study of blood T cell repertoires in COVID-19. Study context: Specimens from acute and convalescent COVID-19 originated in the United States, Italy and Spain.

The data were produced by immunoSEQ multiplex PCR, yet TCRdb's version contains in-frame clones alone and is incomplete. The profile shows over 150,000 clones, roughly 93% of them singletons. Looked up from germline, CDR1 is SEHNR and CDR2 is FQNEAQ (reference sequence). The CDR3 has 16 residues. V lost 0 bases to trimming and J lost 3 bases; unmatched junction nucleotides: 7. This sequence originates from a young man with COVID-19, enrolled during active disease. The sample consisted of peripheral blood. The V call is TRBV7-9, the J call TRBJ1-1; 7 bases line up with TRBD1. This chain's CDR3 is CASSLAAGQPDTEAFF. DNA for the CDR3: TGTGCCAGCAGCTTAGCGGCGGGACAGCCTGACACTGAAGCTTTCTTT.